The next 14 T cell receptor beta chains were all read from a single sample in a study of blood T cell repertoires in COVID-19. The table came from immunoSEQ multiplex PCR; TCRdb's copy has only in-frame clones and leaves some out. This sample has 85,000 to 100,000 clones, with about three quarters found just once. The source material was peripheral blood. All receptors derive from a man over 45 who had recovered from COVID-19.

This chain links TRBV3-1 (or the pseudogene TRBV3-2) with TRBJ2-2; no definite D call. The V end was cut by 0 bases, the J end by 5 bases, with 7 bases between. The CDR3 extends over 14 amino acids. Germline V lookup: CDR1 LGHDT, CDR2 YNNKEL (reference sequence). CDR3 sequence: CASSQEVLTGELFF. The CDR3 DNA reads TGTGCCAGCAGCCAAGAGGTCCTAACCGGGGAGCTGTTTTTT.

This clone was found once. The chain recombines TRBV24-1 with TRBJ1-5; 11 bases are a match to TRBD1. With 9 bases clipped from V and 5 bases from J, the junction kept 2 bases outside the gene matches. The CDR3 has 13 amino acids. Germline CDR1 is KGHDR and CDR2 is SFDVKD. Here the CDR3 reads CATGDRGDQPQHF. For the CDR3, the DNA is TGTGCCACCGGGGACAGGGGGGATCAGCCCCAGCATTTT.

In its sample, this clone was seen a few times. The chain uses TRBV5-8 and TRBJ1-6, with D unclear. This CDR3 region has 12 residues. The V gene's germline CDR1 is SGHTS and CDR2 YDEGEE. Trimming stripped 6 bases from V and 6 bases from J, with 7 bases between. CDR3 in amino acids: CASTGLNSPLHF. In nucleotides, the CDR3 is TGTGCCAGCACCGGACTTAATTCACCCCTCCACTTT. Using reference TRBV5-8 and TRBJ1-6 for the parts outside the CDR3, the full variable domain is EAGVTQSPTHLIKTRGQQATLRCSPISGHTSVYWYQQALGLGLQFLLWYDEGEERNRGNFPPRFSGRQFPNYSSELNVNALELEDSALYLCASTGLNSPLHFGNGTRLTVT.

This chain joins TRBV4-1 and TRBJ1-2, with D maybe TRBD1 (6 bases). This CDR3 is built from 15 residues. With 1 base removed from V and 7 bases from J, the gap between germline ends came to 16 bases. Germline-derived CDR1 and CDR2 are MGHRA and YSYEKL. For the CDR3, the DNA is TGCGCCAGCAGCCAAGTTTCTGGCAGGGGTGGTGGCTACACCTTC. It encodes CASSQVSGRGGGYTF.

This chain joins TRBV27 and TRBJ2-2; D unclear. The CDR3 has 13 amino acids. V was shortened by 6 bases and J by 5 bases, with 10 bases between the two germline ends. Germline lookup yields CDR1 MNHEY and CDR2 SMNVEV (reference sequence). CDR3 sequence (DNA): TGTGCCAGCAGCCCAGGATGGACCGGGGAGCTGTTTTTT. It yields the protein CASSPGWTGELFF.

This chain uses TRBV24-1 with TRBJ2-7; 12 nucleotides match TRBD1. The CDR3 loop spans 14 amino acids. V dropped 4 bases and J dropped 6; count of bases not matched to a gene: 3. The germline CDR1 and CDR2 sequences are KGHDR and SFDVKD. The CDR3: CATSEGQGAIEQYF. Here the CDR3 DNA reads TGTGCCACCAGTGAGGGACAGGGGGCGATCGAGCAGTACTTC.

This sequence joins TRBV9 and TRBJ2-2, with 8 bases matching TRBD1. The CDR3 has 17 residues. V lost 3 bases and J lost 5; bases outside the gene matches: 12. Germline lookup yields CDR1 SGDLS and CDR2 YYNGEE. The CDR3 sequence: CASSGRQGSVGTGELFF. The CDR3 nucleotides read TGTGCCAGCAGCGGAAGACAGGGGTCGGTAGGGACCGGGGAGCTGTTTTTT. Variable domain in full (rest from reference TRBV9 and TRBJ2-2): DSGVTQTPKHLITATGQRVTLRCSPRSGDLSVYWYQQSLDQGLQFLIQYYNGEERAKGNILERFSAQQFPDLHSELNLSSLELGDSALYFCASSGRQGSVGTGELFFGEGSRLTVL.

J is TRBJ1-2 and V is TRBV18; 7 bases line up with TRBD1. CDR3 size: 14 residues. Germline V CDR1 and CDR2: KGHSH, LQKENI. V lost 2 bases to trimming and J lost 2 bases; unmatched junction nucleotides: 2. The CDR3 sequence is CASSPRGQNYGYTF. The CDR3 DNA sequence: TGTGCCAGCTCACCAAGGGGGCAGAACTATGGCTACACCTTC.

V is TRBV9 and J is TRBJ1-4; D possibly corresponds to TRBD1 (6 bases). Per the germline V gene, CDR1 is SGDLS and CDR2 is YYNGEE. V lost 4 bases to trimming and J lost 2 bases, with 12 bases between them. The CDR3 is made up of 15 amino acids. The CDR3 DNA reads TGTGCCAGCAGCTCCGATGGGGGCACTAATGAAAAACTGTTTTTT. Protein: CASSSDGGTNEKLFF.

For this clone: Its ends do not fully match the called genes, so a read error is possible. V and J are TRBV10-3 and TRBJ2-7, with D tentatively TRBD1 (6 bases). Germline values: CDR1 ENHRY, CDR2 SYGVKD. The length of the CDR3 is 12 residues. CDR3: CAINEDRTEQYF. DNA for the CDR3: TGTGCCATCAATGAGGACAGAACCGAGCAGTACTTC.

The count of this clone is one. The chain uses TRBV30 and TRBJ1-6, with unresolved D. The CDR3 has 14 amino acids. CDR1 GTSNPN and CDR2 SVGIG come from the germline V gene (reference sequence). Trimming pared 0 bases from V and 7 bases from J, leaving 10 bases between. The chain's CDR3 is CAWSVQGGNSPLHF. For the CDR3, the DNA is TGTGCCTGGAGTGTACAAGGAGGGAATTCACCCCTCCACTTT.

The J gene is TRBJ2-7, the V gene TRBV7-9, with a possible D match to TRBD2 (5 bases). Between the trimmed V and J ends, which lost 0 bases and 3 bases, there was a span of 6 bases. Germline assignment: CDR1 SEHNR and CDR2 FQNEAQ (reference sequence). This CDR3 has 13 amino acids. In DNA, the CDR3 is TGTGCCAGCAGCTTAGCGGGGAGCTACGAGCAGTACTTC. Amino acids: CASSLAGSYEQYF.

The V call is TRBV28, the J call TRBJ2-6; tentatively, D is TRBD2 (5 bases). The CDR3 spans 16 residues. Trimming removed 6 bases at V and 2 bases at J, with 14 bases between. Germline V CDR1 and CDR2: MDHEN, SYDVKM. The CDR3 region has the DNA TGTGCCAGCAGCCTCCCCGGGAACACTGGGGCCAACGTCCTGACTTTC. Protein: CASSLPGNTGANVLTF. The complete variable domain, with remaining parts taken from reference TRBV28 and TRBJ2-6, reads DVKVTQSSRYLVKRTGEKVFLECVQDMDHENMFWYRQDPGLGLRLIYFSYDVKMKEKGDIPEGYSVSREKKERFSLILESASTNQTSMYLCASSLPGNTGANVLTFGAGSRLTVL.

As concerns this clone: Its ends do not fully match the called genes, so a read error is possible. V usage is TRBV2 and J usage is TRBJ2-7, with D perhaps matching TRBD1 (6 bases). This CDR3 has 11 amino acids. Germline values: CDR1 SNHLY, CDR2 FYNNEI. Here the CDR3 reads CASSTRGEGDF. As DNA, the CDR3 is TGTGCCAGCAGTACAAGAGGTGAGGGGGACTTC.